The clone carrying this T cell receptor beta chain occurred a few times. This CDR3 contains 16 residues. Trimming cost V 6 bases and J 0 bases; bases outside gene matches: 9. Germline CDR1 is MNHEY and CDR2 is SVGEGT. Patients of the Seattle cohort, enrolled during active infection, were followed longitudinally. Libraries were prepared by immunoSEQ multiplex PCR; TCRdb keeps only in-frame clonotypes and omits some of them. The data show 330,000 or so clones, approximately 89% seen once. These data originate in a study of blood T cell repertoires in COVID-19. Specimen: peripheral blood. The receptor comes from a woman aged 60-75 years with COVID-19, enrolled during active disease. The V gene is TRBV6-2 or TRBV6-3, the J gene TRBJ2-7, with 9 bases identical to TRBD2. CDR3 residues: CASSTYSSGASYEQYF. The CDR3 DNA reads TGTGCCAGCAGCACATATTCTAGCGGGGCCTCCTACGAGCAGTACTTC.